The sequence of this T cell receptor (beta chain) was determined in a study of blood T cell repertoires in COVID-19. Study-wide context: Samples came from the United States, Italy and Spain, spanning acute and convalescent COVID-19.

In the authors' methods: Estimates of nucleated cell counts were drawn from the amplification of reference gene primers. Libraries were prepared by immunoSEQ multiplex PCR; TCRdb keeps only in-frame clonotypes and omits some of them. That table furnishes V, J and clone size, whereas the DNA furnished D and trimming. The repertoire holds around 99,000 clones, with roughly 90% as singletons. The specimen sequenced was peripheral blood. The source is a middle-aged man with active or convalescent COVID-19.

The CDR3 protein is CASSLAGNNEQFF. The CDR3 DNA reads TGTGCCAGCAGCTTGGCAGGGAACAATGAGCAGTTCTTC. The V call is TRBV5-4, the J call TRBJ2-1; perhaps TRBD1 as D (5 bases). Trimming stripped 0 bases from V and 5 bases from J, with 6 bases between. Looked up from germline, CDR1 is SGHNT and CDR2 is YYREEE (reference sequence). The CDR3 extends over 13 amino acids. Full variable domain (remainder filled in from reference TRBV5-4 and TRBJ2-1): ETGVTQSPTHLIKTRGQQVTLRCSSQSGHNTVSWYQQALGQGPQFIFQYYREEENGRGNFPPRFSGLQFPNYSSELNVNALELDDSALYLCASSLAGNNEQFFGPGTRLTVL.